The 10 T cell receptor beta chains below come from one sample, sequenced in a study of graft-versus-host responses after intestinal transplantation. Using immunoSEQ multiplex PCR, the repertoire was profiled, and TCRdb retains in-frame clones only, with some absent. The table lists around 13,000 clones, 80% to 95% of them singletons, with less than 5.5% in the top ten. This specimen was PBMCs, taken roughly 1,100 days after intestinal transplantation. These receptors originate from a human patient who received an intestinal transplant, so some T cells may come from the graft donor.

The chain carries TRBV10-3 and TRBJ2-5; D possibly corresponds to TRBD2 (6 bases). V was trimmed by 0 bases and J by 5 bases, leaving 13 bases between them. This CDR3 has 15 residues. CDR1 and CDR2 (germline): ENHRY, SYGVKD. CDR3 residues: CAISESRGIGETQYF. The DNA for the CDR3 is TGTGCCATCAGTGAGTCCCGGGGGATCGGGGAGACCCAGTACTTC.

CDR3 sequence (DNA): TGTGCCAACCGGGAGGGACTAGCGGGTACCTACGGGCAGTATTTT. It specifies CANREGLAGTYGQYF. V and J are TRBV2 and TRBJ2-3; 12 nucleotides align to TRBD2. V trimming: 10 bases; J trimming: 11 bases; junction bases outside the gene matches: 16. Looked up from germline, CDR1 is SNHLY and CDR2 is FYNNEI. This CDR3 region has 15 residues. Using reference TRBV2 and TRBJ2-3 for the parts outside the CDR3, the full variable domain is EPEVTQTPSHQVTQMGQEVILRCVPISNHLYFYWYRQILGQKVEFLVSFYNNEISEKSEIFDDQFSVERPDGSNFTLKIRSTKLEDSAMYFCANREGLAGTYGQYFGPGTRLTVL.

This sequence joins TRBV7-8 and TRBJ1-1; possible D gene TRBD1, 6 bases. Germline CDR1 is SGHVS and CDR2 is FQNEAQ. Between the trimmed V and J ends, which lost 3 bases and 3 bases, there was a span of 8 bases. The CDR3 sequence is 13 residues long. CDR3 sequence: CASSFEGDTEAFF. The CDR3 bases are TGTGCCAGCAGCTTTGAGGGGGACACTGAAGCTTTCTTT.

In its sample, this clone was seen once. The rearrangement joins TRBV13 to TRBJ2-1, with D possibly matching TRBD2 (6 bases). The CDR3 runs to 16 residues. V shed 5 bases and J shed 5 bases, with 19 bases lying between them. In germline, CDR1 is PRHDT, CDR2 FYEKMQ (reference sequence). The CDR3 DNA reads as TGTGCCAGCAGCCTACCTGGGCTGGGGGGAAACAATGAGCAGTTCTTC. Protein product: CASSLPGLGGNNEQFF.

The chain recombines TRBV2 with TRBJ1-1, with 8 bases aligning to TRBD1. V gave up 5 bases and J gave up 11 bases; unmatched junction bases: 13. CDR1 is SNHLY, CDR2 FYNNEI, per germline. The CDR3 extends over 14 amino acids. The CDR3 nucleotides are TGTGCCAGCAGTTGGACAGGGAGTCTCCGTGACGCTTTCTTT. This codes for CASSWTGSLRDAFF.

This chain uses TRBV9 with TRBJ2-7; TRBD1 or TRBD2 may be the D gene (6 bases each). Deletions cut 0 bases from V and 3 bases from J, with 13 bases between. Germline-derived CDR1 and CDR2 are SGDLS and YYNGEE. The CDR3 consists of 15 residues. CDR3 nucleotides: TGTGCCAGCAGCGTAGGGGGGGACACAAACTACGAGCAGTACTTC. It codes for CASSVGGDTNYEQYF.

The gene calls are TRBV2 and TRBJ1-5; no reliable D call. Trimming removed 6 bases at V and 0 bases at J, with 9 bases between. The CDR3 sequence is 14 residues long. CDR1 is SNHLY and CDR2 is FYNNEI in the germline V gene. CDR3 residues: CASRTGYSNQPQHF. The CDR3 DNA reads as TGTGCCAGCAGAACGGGTTATAGCAATCAGCCCCAGCATTTT.

This clone has only one observation. V is TRBV9 and J is TRBJ2-2, with unresolved D. The CDR3 covers 15 residues. Trimming shortened V by 3 bases and J by 9 bases, and 18 bases separated the two germline ends. The germline V gene has CDR1 SGDLS and CDR2 YYNGEE. CDR3 residues: CASSEGVGVSRELFF. In DNA, the CDR3 is TGTGCCAGCAGCGAAGGTGTTGGGGTTAGCCGGGAGCTGTTTTTT.

This chain connects TRBV6-1 to TRBJ1-2, with TRBD1 matching over 12 bases. CDR1 and CDR2 from the germline V gene are MNHNS and SASEGT. The J segment lost 2 bases and the V segment lost 4 bases, leaving 2 bases of the junction unmatched. This CDR3 has 15 residues. The CDR3 DNA follows: TGTGCCAGCAGTGGGGACAGGGGGCGAAACTATGGCTACACCTTC. It specifies CASSGDRGRNYGYTF.

The chain combines TRBV7-8 with TRBJ1-5; D ambiguous. This CDR3 comprises 15 residues. Germline CDR1 is SGHVS and CDR2 is FQNEAQ. Trimming pared 1 base from V and 0 bases from J, leaving 7 bases between. The DNA for the CDR3 is TGTGCCAGCAGCTTAGACAAATATAGCAATCAGCCCCAGCATTTT. Its protein is CASSLDKYSNQPQHF.